This T cell receptor beta chain was sequenced in a study of shared clonotypes between healthy human individuals. Study-wide background: CD8 memory received one plate per donor, CD8 naive two, CD4 memory three and CD4 naive three. Study-wide findings and caveats: About 5% of naive CD4 clonotypes were shared across a handful of donors. In contrast to clonotypes shared by all four donors, non-shared clonotypes had lower generation probabilities.

This clone was seen at least ten times. What it binds is unknown. This CDR3 is built from 14 residues. Per germline, CDR1 LNHNV and CDR2 YYDKDF (reference sequence). The V and J ends lost 3 bases and 5 bases respectively, with 13 bases between them. The table came from immunoSEQ multiplex PCR; TCRdb's copy has only in-frame clones and leaves some out. The data show fewer than 1.4 million clones, with about 84% seen just once and roughly 0.57% held by the top ten. The TCR sequence derives from a man between 18 and 35 years old in good health. Some clones in this sample may be carry-over from other donors' samples. The material sequenced was memory CD4+ T cells from PBMCs. Subset noted: CD45RA-negative fraction. The genes are TRBV15 and TRBJ2-5, with D possibly called TRBD1 or TRBD2 (6 bases each). Here the CDR3 reads CATSRYRAGETQYF. The CDR3 nucleotides are TGTGCCACCAGCAGGTACAGGGCGGGGGAGACCCAGTACTTC.